This TCR beta chain was sequenced in a study of identical twins. Study-level results: Recombination models fit unrelated individuals' TCR alpha sharing but underestimated twins'. Excess twin sharing in beta out-of-frame sequences was weaker. For cord blood, abundant beta clonotypes had fewer insertions, unlike memory repertoires, which showed none.

This clonotype was seen a handful of times. The antigen is undetermined. Germline lookup yields CDR1 MGHDK and CDR2 SYGVNS. With 7 bases clipped from V and 7 bases from J, the junction kept 9 bases outside the gene matches. This CDR3 is built from 13 residues. Template switching introduced a universal primer site, and the cDNA bore unique molecular identifiers. TCRdb reanalysed the 5' RACE reads using MiXCR and keeps one entry per CDR3 protein. The sample shows about 810,000 distinct CDR3 sequences, 12% of them seen only once. These data were also filed under a second study, of yellow fever vaccine responses in identical twins.

This sequence was found in a woman between 18 and 29 years old in good health. This rearrangement joins TRBV25-1 to TRBJ1-1; 7 nucleotides match TRBD1. The sample taken for sequencing was PBMCs. CDR3 loop: CASTRGTVSEAFF. The CDR3 region has the DNA TGTGCCAGCACCAGAGGGACAGTAAGTGAAGCTTTCTTT.